These 28 T cell receptor beta chains were sequenced from one sample in a study of cytomegalovirus exposure and HLA in healthy donors. PCR involved 60 Vbeta and 13 Jbeta primers. Measured with immunoSEQ multiplex PCR; TCRdb has only the in-frame clones, and not every one. This sample has about 130,000 clones; over 70% occur once, and the top ten carry around 1.8%. Input material: PBMCs. The source is a woman between 40 and 55 years old in good health and CMV-seronegative.

The chain couples TRBV5-1 to TRBJ1-1, with TRBD1 identical over 8 bases. V lost 2 bases, J lost 3 bases, and 3 bases stayed unmatched. CDR1 and CDR2 (germline): SGHRS, YFSETQ. The CDR3 is made up of 14 amino acids. The CDR3 DNA follows: TGCGCCAGCAGCTTCCAGGGGGCGGACACTGAAGCTTTCTTT. Amino acid sequence: CASSFQGADTEAFF.

This chain uses TRBV25-1 with TRBJ2-3, with no clear D. V was cut by 4 bases and J by 4 bases, with 3 bases left in between. The V gene's germline CDR1 is MGHDK and CDR2 SYGVNS. The CDR3 is 11 residues long. CDR3 nucleotides: TGTGCCAGCAGTGTCGCAGATACGCAGTATTTT. The encoded protein is CASSVADTQYF.

The V gene is TRBV5-1, the J gene TRBJ1-2, with 7 bases that match TRBD1. The CDR3 consists of 13 residues. Germline V gene data show CDR1 as SGHRS and CDR2 as YFSETQ. J lost 6 bases, V lost 4 bases, and 6 bases had no gene match. In DNA form, the CDR3 reads TGCGCCAGCAGCAGCATAACAGGGGATGGCTACACCTTC. Protein sequence: CASSSITGDGYTF.

This clone turned up a few times. The chain carries TRBV27 and TRBJ2-7; TRBD1 might be the D (6 bases). V lost 6 bases and J lost 2, with 17 bases in between. CDR1 and CDR2 (germline): MNHEY, SMNVEV (reference sequence). The CDR3 covers 15 residues. The CDR3 is CASSPTGLAAYEQYF. DNA of the CDR3: TGTGCCAGCAGCCCAACAGGGTTGGCGGCCTACGAGCAGTACTTC.

About this clone: The same CDR3 arises from other DNA sequences in this sample as well. The genes are TRBV7-2 and TRBJ2-7; D is perhaps TRBD2 (5 bases). V lost 2 bases and J 0 bases, leaving 11 bases between the germline ends. The CDR3 spans 15 residues. CDR1 is SGHTA, CDR2 FQGNSA, per germline. The CDR3 loop is CASSLNLGSSYEQYF. CDR3 in DNA: TGTGCCAGCAGCTTAAATCTGGGGAGCTCCTACGAGCAGTACTTC.

This clone has a handful of counts. This rearrangement joins TRBV5-1 to TRBJ2-5; D call uncertain. The V gene lost 0 bases and the J gene lost 7 bases, with 13 bases spanning the gap. Germline V gene lookup returns CDR1 SGHRS and CDR2 YFSETQ. This CDR3 is built from 14 residues. CDR3 nucleotide sequence: TGCGCCAGCAGCTTGGAGCCAGGTTTTTGGACCCAGTACTTC. It is translated as CASSLEPGFWTQYF.

The gene calls are TRBV5-1 and TRBJ2-7; D possibly corresponds to TRBD2 (6 bases). From germline, CDR1 is SGHRS and CDR2 YFSETQ. This CDR3 is built from 16 residues. V shed 4 bases and J shed 0 bases, with 17 bases lying between them. CDR3 in DNA: TGCGCCAGCAGCCCCAGCGGACTAACCCTCTCCTACGAGCAGTACTTC. Residues: CASSPSGLTLSYEQYF.

V usage is TRBV7-2 and J usage is TRBJ2-5; tentatively, D is TRBD1 (5 bases). CDR3 length: 14 amino acids. The V end was cut by 5 bases, the J end by 0 bases, with 10 bases between. Germline V gene lookup returns CDR1 SGHTA and CDR2 FQGNSA. In DNA, the CDR3 is TGTGCCAGCAGCCTCGCGGACAACCAAGAGACCCAGTACTTC. Protein: CASSLADNQETQYF.

The V and J genes are TRBV7-9 and TRBJ2-1; D possibly corresponds to TRBD1 (6 bases). CDR1 and CDR2 (germline): SEHNR, FQNEAQ (reference sequence). This CDR3 spans 15 amino acids. Trimming stripped 3 bases from V and 8 bases from J, with 17 bases between. Written as DNA, the CDR3 is TGTGCCAGCAGCTTTAAGGGGGTTGCATCGGATGAGCAGTTCTTC. This gives the protein CASSFKGVASDEQFF.

This clone has only a few counts. This CDR3 reads CASSDQGLDEQFF. The CDR3 DNA sequence: TGTGCCAGCAGTGACCAGGGGCTGGATGAGCAGTTCTTC. The V call is TRBV6-4, the J call TRBJ2-1; possibly TRBD1 for D (6 bases). CDR1 and CDR2 from the germline V gene are MRHNA and SNTAGT. V was shortened by 2 bases and J by 8 bases, with 10 bases between the two germline ends. The CDR3 is 13 residues long.

In this sample, this clone turned up once. V usage is TRBV2 and J usage is TRBJ1-4, with D maybe TRBD1 (6 bases). The CDR3 runs to 12 residues. Germline CDR1 reads SNHLY; CDR2 reads FYNNEI. V gave up 7 bases and J gave up 6 bases, with 9 bases separating them. The CDR3 protein is CASNREYEKLFF. DNA for the CDR3: TGTGCCAGCAACAGGGAGTATGAAAAACTGTTTTTT.

V usage is TRBV6-1 and J usage is TRBJ1-2, with a possible D match to TRBD1 (6 bases). The V end lost 1 base, the J end lost 7 bases, and 13 bases lay between the germline ends. CDR1 is MNHNS and CDR2 is SASEGT in the germline V gene. The length of the CDR3 is 14 residues. CDR3 residues: CASSEGQESSGYTF. The CDR3 DNA sequence: TGTGCCAGCAGTGAAGGACAGGAGTCATCTGGCTACACCTTC.

This chain connects TRBV19 to TRBJ2-7; the D is unclear. Germline-derived CDR1 and CDR2 are LNHDA and SQIVND (reference sequence). The CDR3 is 13 residues long. V shed 5 bases and J shed 0 bases, with 8 bases lying between them. CDR3 coding DNA: TGTGCCAGTAGTCCTGGCAGCTCCTACGAGCAGTACTTC. It yields the protein CASSPGSSYEQYF.

The chain is built from TRBV5-1 and TRBJ1-3, with TRBD1 matching 7 bases. Trimming cost V 4 bases and J 0 bases; bases outside gene matches: 7. There are 16 residues in the CDR3. Per the germline V gene, CDR1 is SGHRS and CDR2 is YFSETQ. This CDR3 is CASSARQGLSGNTIYF. The CDR3 coding sequence is TGCGCCAGCAGCGCAAGACAGGGCCTCTCTGGAAACACCATATATTTT.

The chain joins TRBV27 to TRBJ1-2; maybe TRBD1 (5 bases). V lost 2 bases, J lost 8 bases, and 6 bases lay in between. The V gene's germline CDR1 is MNHEY and CDR2 SMNVEV (reference sequence). The CDR3 length is 11 residues. In DNA form, the CDR3 reads TGTGCCAGCAGTTTAGGGGGGGGCTACACCTTC. Protein product: CASSLGGGYTF.

This CDR3 reads CASSRDTQYF. The CDR3 coding sequence is TGTGCCAGCAGCCGTGATACGCAGTATTTT. J is TRBJ2-3 and V is TRBV7-9; unclear D gene. V was trimmed by 5 bases and J by 6 bases, leaving 3 bases between them. Germline V gives CDR1 SEHNR, CDR2 FQNEAQ (reference sequence). The CDR3 is made up of 10 amino acids. Looking up the rest from reference TRBV7-9 and TRBJ2-3 gives the full variable domain: DTGVSQNPRHKITKRGQNVTFRCDPISEHNRLYWYRQTLGQGPEFLTYFQNEAQLEKSRLLSDRFSAERPKGSFSTLEIQRTEQGDSAMYLCASSRDTQYFGPGTRLTVL.

The chain uses TRBV5-1 and TRBJ2-5, with 8 bases that match TRBD2. V dropped 0 bases and J dropped 5; count of bases not matched to a gene: 9. Germline V lookup: CDR1 SGHRS, CDR2 YFSETQ. The CDR3 is made up of 16 amino acids. CDR3 DNA sequence: TGCGCCAGCAGCTTGGGGAGCGGGAGTTCGGGGGAGACCCAGTACTTC. It is translated as CASSLGSGSSGETQYF.

The chain recombines TRBV19 with TRBJ2-3; the D is unclear. Trimming cost V 1 base and J 0 bases, with 11 bases left between them. Germline V CDR1 and CDR2: LNHDA, SQIVND (reference sequence). There are 16 residues in the CDR3. CDR3 region: CASSIGVASSTDTQYF. CDR3 in DNA: TGTGCCAGTAGTATAGGAGTTGCCTCTAGCACAGATACGCAGTATTTT.

The rearrangement uses TRBV10-3 and TRBJ2-7; no clear D. CDR1 is ENHRY, CDR2 SYGVKD, per germline. This CDR3 comprises 12 residues. V lost 4 bases, J lost 1 base, and 5 bases lay in between. CDR3 sequence: CAISAKSYEQYF. The DNA for the CDR3 is TGTGCCATCAGTGCCAAATCCTACGAGCAGTACTTC.

The chain couples TRBV10-1 to TRBJ2-7; no definite D call. CDR3 length: 10 amino acids. V was shortened by 4 bases and J by 6 bases, with 4 bases between the two germline ends. CDR1 is WNHNN, CDR2 SYGVQD, per germline (reference sequence). CDR3 sequence (DNA): TGCGCCAGCAGTGGGGCCGAGCAGTACTTC. Translated, it gives CASSGAEQYF.

The sample holds one count of this clone. This chain uses TRBV5-1 with TRBJ2-5, with D unresolved. The V gene's germline CDR1 is SGHRS and CDR2 YFSETQ. The length of the CDR3 is 12 residues. Trimming removed 5 bases at V and 2 bases at J, with 7 bases between. Here the CDR3 DNA reads TGCGCCAGCAGGAAGGAGCAAGAGACCCAGTACTTC. Encoded protein: CASRKEQETQYF.

In this sample, this clone turned up once. CDR3 nucleotides: TGCGCCAGCAGCTGGACAGGGGATAGCAATCAGCCCCAGCATTTT. Encoded protein: CASSWTGDSNQPQHF. The gene calls are TRBV5-1 and TRBJ1-5, with 9 bases identical to TRBD1. CDR1 and CDR2 (germline): SGHRS, YFSETQ. The CDR3 length is 15 residues. The V segment lost 3 bases and the J segment 0 bases; nucleotides outside the gene matches: 1. The full variable domain, with the rest looked up from reference TRBV5-1 and TRBJ1-5, is KAGVTQTPRYLIKTRGQQVTLSCSPISGHRSVSWYQQTPGQGLQFLFEYFSETQRNKGNFPGRFSGRQFSNSRSEMNVSTLELGDSALYLCASSWTGDSNQPQHFGDGTRLSIL.

The chain joins TRBV5-4 to TRBJ2-1; 11 bases line up with TRBD2. This CDR3 comprises 16 residues. The germline V gene has CDR1 SGHNT and CDR2 YYREEE (reference sequence). With V trimmed by 2 bases and J by 7 bases, 8 bases remained unmatched. CDR3 sequence (DNA): TGTGCCAGCAGCTTATGGCTAGCGGGAGGAGAGAATGAGCAGTTCTTC. Its protein product is CASSLWLAGGENEQFF.

There are a few counts of this clone. V and J are TRBV30 and TRBJ1-4, with D tentatively TRBD1 (5 bases). The CDR3 sequence is 11 residues long. The germline V gene has CDR1 GTSNPN and CDR2 SVGIG (reference sequence). The V and J ends lost 5 bases and 7 bases respectively, with 8 bases between them. In nucleotides, the CDR3 is TGTGCCTGGGGGACTGCTGAAAAACTGTTTTTT. As protein: CAWGTAEKLFF.

This clone was seen more than once but under ten times. The rearrangement joins TRBV18 to TRBJ2-5; 12 nucleotides align to TRBD2. Germline lookup yields CDR1 KGHSH and CDR2 LQKENI. CDR3 size: 19 residues. V lost 5 bases to trimming and J lost 0 bases; unmatched junction nucleotides: 13. The CDR3 spells CASSAASRSSGRDQETQYF. DNA of the CDR3: TGTGCCAGCTCAGCAGCTAGCCGTTCTAGCGGGAGGGACCAAGAGACCCAGTACTTC. Based on the CDR3 plus reference TRBV18 and TRBJ2-5, the full variable domain is NAGVMQNPRHLVRRRGQEARLRCSPMKGHSHVYWYRQLPEEGLKFMVYLQKENIIDESGMPKERFSAEFPKEGPSILRIQQVVRGDSAAYFCASSAASRSSGRDQETQYFGPGTRLLVL.

The rearrangement joins TRBV19 to TRBJ1-2; D might be TRBD1 (6 bases). Germline CDR1 is LNHDA and CDR2 is SQIVND (reference sequence). The V end was cut by 7 bases, the J end by 2 bases, with 17 bases between. The CDR3 has 15 residues. The CDR3 bases are TGTGCCAGTACCCCGGGCAGGGGCGAGAACTATGGCTACACCTTC. Encoded protein: CASTPGRGENYGYTF. The full variable domain, its missing parts supplied by reference TRBV19 and TRBJ1-2, is DGGITQSPKYLFRKEGQNVTLSCEQNLNHDAMYWYRQDPGQGLRLIYYSQIVNDFQKGDIAEGYSVSREKKESFPLTVTSAQKNPTAFYLCASTPGRGENYGYTFGSGTRLTVV.

The chain combines TRBV30 with TRBJ1-6, with D hard to call. V was pared by 0 bases and J by 16 bases, with 13 bases between. This CDR3 is built from 12 residues. Germline V gives CDR1 GTSNPN, CDR2 SVGIG (reference sequence). The CDR3 reads CAWSVLDRSLHF. The CDR3 DNA reads TGTGCCTGGAGTGTACTAGACCGTTCGCTCCACTTT.

The V and J genes are TRBV18 and TRBJ2-1, with TRBD2 identical over 13 bases. Germline assignment: CDR1 KGHSH and CDR2 LQKENI. The CDR3 runs 15 residues. With V trimmed by 6 bases and J by 7 bases, 6 bases remained unmatched. CDR3 sequence: CASSPGLAGVNEQFF. The CDR3 nucleotides read TGTGCCAGCTCTCCAGGACTAGCGGGAGTAAATGAGCAGTTCTTC.